Below are 12 T cell receptor beta chains sequenced from a single sample in a study of blood T cell repertoires in COVID-19. The repertoire was sequenced with immunoSEQ multiplex PCR; TCRdb's copy has only in-frame clones and lacks some. The table lists about 190,000 clones, around 85% of them singletons. The source material was peripheral blood. The receptors derive from a man of 80 years or more with COVID-19, enrolled during active disease.

This clone was seen a few times. The V gene is TRBV7-8, the J gene TRBJ1-4; TRBD1 might be the D (5 bases). CDR3 length equals 16 residues. Trimming pared 6 bases from V and 5 bases from J, leaving 19 bases between. The germline V gene encodes CDR1 SGHVS and CDR2 FQNEAQ. The CDR3 sequence: CASSRSGGVKNEKLFF. CDR3 bases: TGTGCCAGCAGTCGTTCGGGGGGTGTTAAAAATGAAAAACTGTTTTTT. The full variable domain, its missing parts supplied by reference TRBV7-8 and TRBJ1-4, is GAGVSQSPRYKVAKRGQDVALRCDPISGHVSLFWYQQALGQGPEFLTYFQNEAQLDKSGLPSDRFFAERPEGSVSTLKIQRTQQEDSAVYLCASSRSGGVKNEKLFFGSGTQLSVL.

The genes are TRBV12-3 or TRBV12-4 and TRBJ2-5, with 7 bases lining up with TRBD2. The CDR3 consists of 13 residues. Losses at the gene ends were 7 bases for V and 7 bases for J; bases not matched to a gene: 9. The CDR3 DNA is TGTGCCAGCATCCCAACGGGGGGAACGACCCAGTACTTC. Encoded protein: CASIPTGGTTQYF.

A single count supports this clone. This chain links TRBV6-2 or TRBV6-3 with TRBJ2-3; 9 bases agree with TRBD2. The CDR3 is 13 amino acids. CDR1 and CDR2 (germline): MNHEY, SVGEGT. V was pared by 5 bases and J by 8 bases, with 5 bases of the junction left unmatched. CDR3 nucleotides: TGTGCCAGCAGTCGACTAGCGGTTGGTACGCAGTATTTT. Its protein product is CASSRLAVGTQYF.

The gene calls are TRBV2 and TRBJ1-4, with TRBD1 matching over 7 bases. The germline V gene encodes CDR1 SNHLY and CDR2 FYNNEI. J was trimmed by 4 bases and V by 9 bases; bases with no gene match: 5. The CDR3 loop spans 13 amino acids. CDR3 residues: CASADRYNEKLFF. CDR3 coding DNA: TGTGCCAGTGCGGACAGGTATAATGAAAAACTGTTTTTT. Full variable domain (missing parts from reference TRBV2 and TRBJ1-4): EPEVTQTPSHQVTQMGQEVILRCVPISNHLYFYWYRQILGQKVEFLVSFYNNEISEKSEIFDDQFSVERPDGSNFTLKIRSTKLEDSAMYFCASADRYNEKLFFGSGTQLSVL.

DNA for the CDR3: TGTGCCAGCAGCCTCCCGGACTACCAAGAGACCCAGTACTTC. Amino acid sequence: CASSLPDYQETQYF. The chain has TRBV4-2 and TRBJ2-5; D may be TRBD2 (5 bases). V was cut by 4 bases and J by 0 bases, with 9 bases left in between. CDR1 LGHNA and CDR2 YNFKEQ come from the germline V gene. This CDR3 has 14 residues.

The chain uses TRBV27 and TRBJ2-7, with a weak D call TRBD1 (6 bases). With 7 bases removed from V and 4 bases from J, the gap between germline ends came to 14 bases. The V gene's germline CDR1 is MNHEY and CDR2 SMNVEV (reference sequence). This CDR3 is built from 13 residues. The CDR3 loop reads CASTTRDMYEQYF. The CDR3 DNA reads as TGTGCCAGCACTACCCGGGACATGTACGAGCAGTACTTC.

The rearrangement links TRBV5-4 to TRBJ1-1; 10 positions match TRBD1. This CDR3 spans 16 amino acids. Germline-derived CDR1 and CDR2 are SGHNT and YYREEE (reference sequence). Unmatched junction bases numbered 10, after V lost 4 bases and J lost 4 bases. CDR3 sequence: CASSPVPGQGPTEAFF. The CDR3 coding sequence is TGTGCCAGCAGCCCTGTCCCGGGACAGGGGCCCACTGAAGCTTTCTTT.

The chain employs TRBV6-1 and TRBJ2-1; tentative D call: TRBD2 (6 bases). Per the germline V gene, CDR1 is MNHNS and CDR2 is SASEGT. This CDR3 spans 15 amino acids. The V and J ends lost 1 base and 15 bases respectively, with 22 bases between them. The CDR3 DNA sequence: TGTGCCAGCAGTGAAGAGAATTTATCTGGAGGGCGAGGGTTCTTC. This sequence encodes CASSEENLSGGRGFF.

The chain has TRBV29-1 and TRBJ1-5; TRBD1 might be the D (6 bases). The germline V gene encodes CDR1 SQVTM and CDR2 ANQGSEA. V lost 4 bases and J 9 bases, leaving 19 bases between the germline ends. This CDR3 spans 14 amino acids. As DNA, the CDR3 is TGCAGCGTTGGGGACGGGACAACTCAAGGGCCCCAGCATTTT. This sequence encodes CSVGDGTTQGPQHF.

V and J are TRBV6-4 and TRBJ1-5; no clear D. CDR3 length: 13 amino acids. Trimming stripped 5 bases from V and 3 bases from J, with 8 bases between. CDR1 and CDR2 (germline): MRHNA, SNTAGT. CDR3 residues: CASSLQPNQPQHF. The CDR3 coding sequence is TGTGCCAGCAGTTTACAGCCCAATCAGCCCCAGCATTTT.

This clone appeared once. The V gene is TRBV5-1, the J gene TRBJ2-5; no clear D. The V gene lost 0 bases and the J gene lost 0 bases, with 12 bases spanning the gap. CDR1 is SGHRS and CDR2 is YFSETQ in the germline V gene. The CDR3 totals 16 residues. CDR3 loop: CASSLGHSLYQETQYF. CDR3 nucleotides: TGCGCCAGCAGCTTGGGTCACAGCCTGTACCAAGAGACCCAGTACTTC.

The chain is built from TRBV6-5 and TRBJ1-2; TRBD1 matches at 10 bases. This CDR3 is 15 amino acids long. CDR1 and CDR2 from the germline V gene are MNHEY and SVGAGI. V trimming: 3 bases; J trimming: 2 bases; junction bases outside the gene matches: 3. Here the CDR3 reads CASSYVDRGNYGYTF. CDR3 DNA sequence: TGTGCCAGCAGTTATGTGGACAGGGGGAACTATGGCTACACCTTC.